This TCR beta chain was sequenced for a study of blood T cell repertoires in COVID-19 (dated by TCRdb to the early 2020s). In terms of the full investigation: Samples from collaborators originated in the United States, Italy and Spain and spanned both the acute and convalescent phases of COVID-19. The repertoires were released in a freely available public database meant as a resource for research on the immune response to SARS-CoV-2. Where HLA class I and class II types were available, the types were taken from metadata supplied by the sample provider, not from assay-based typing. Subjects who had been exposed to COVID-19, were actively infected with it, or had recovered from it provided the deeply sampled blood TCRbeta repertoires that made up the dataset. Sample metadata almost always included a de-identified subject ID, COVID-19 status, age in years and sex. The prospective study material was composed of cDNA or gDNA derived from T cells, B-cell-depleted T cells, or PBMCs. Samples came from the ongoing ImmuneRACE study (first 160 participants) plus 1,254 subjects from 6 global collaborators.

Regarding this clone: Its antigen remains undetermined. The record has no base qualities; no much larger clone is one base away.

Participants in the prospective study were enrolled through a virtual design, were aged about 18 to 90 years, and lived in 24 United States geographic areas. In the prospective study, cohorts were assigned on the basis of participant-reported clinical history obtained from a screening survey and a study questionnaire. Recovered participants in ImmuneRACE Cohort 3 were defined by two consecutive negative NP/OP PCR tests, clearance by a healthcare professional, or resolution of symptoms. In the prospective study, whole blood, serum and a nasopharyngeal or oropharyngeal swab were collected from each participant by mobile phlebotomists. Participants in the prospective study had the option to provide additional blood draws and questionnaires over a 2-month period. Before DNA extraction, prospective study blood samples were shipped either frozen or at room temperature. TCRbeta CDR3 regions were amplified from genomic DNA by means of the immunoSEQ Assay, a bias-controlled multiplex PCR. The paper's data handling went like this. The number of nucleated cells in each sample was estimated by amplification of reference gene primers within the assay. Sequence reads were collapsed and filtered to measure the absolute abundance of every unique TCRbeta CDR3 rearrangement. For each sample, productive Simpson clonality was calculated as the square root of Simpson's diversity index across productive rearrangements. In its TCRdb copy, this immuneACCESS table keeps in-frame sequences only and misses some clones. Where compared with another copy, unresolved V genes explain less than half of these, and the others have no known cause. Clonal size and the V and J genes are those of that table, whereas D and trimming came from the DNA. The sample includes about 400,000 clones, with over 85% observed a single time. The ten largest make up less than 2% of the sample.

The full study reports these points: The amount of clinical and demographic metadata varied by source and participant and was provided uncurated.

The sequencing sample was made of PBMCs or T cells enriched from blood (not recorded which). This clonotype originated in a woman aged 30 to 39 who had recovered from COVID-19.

Here the CDR3 is given as CASSEYFPAAGNTIYF. The DNA reads as follows: TGTGCCAGCAGTGAATATTTCCCGGCGGCTGGAAACACCATATATTTT. The chain couples TRBV25-1 to TRBJ1-3, with no confident D gene call. The CDR3 contains 16 residues, cysteine and phenylalanine counted. The sequence is cut down to CDR3 DNA, 48 bases in frame from base 1. The germline V gene supplies CDR1 MGHDK and CDR2 SYGVNS. V and J are truncated by 0 bases and 2 bases respectively, leaving an intervening sequence of 11 bases.